The 20 T cell receptor beta chains listed next were all sequenced from one sample in a study of blood T cells in healthy people across ages. Alongside a J-beta primer mix, a sample-barcoded 5' primer served in a second PCR lasting roughly 7 to 11 cycles. TCRdb used MiXCR to reprocess the 5' RACE reads, holding one entry per CDR3 protein. The data contain under 1,000,000 distinct CDR3 sequences, around 36% of them seen just once; the ten biggest clones take up roughly 13%. Sequenced sample: blood. The source of these receptors is a man aged 18 to 29 in good health.

This sequence joins TRBV4-1 and TRBJ1-5; 7 nucleotides line up with TRBD1. J lost 6 bases, V lost 1 base, and 6 bases had no gene match. This CDR3 is 15 amino acids long. Germline CDR1 MGHRA, CDR2 YSYEKL. The CDR3 DNA follows: TGCGCCAGCAGCCAAGTAGAGGGGGCGCGTCAGCCCCAGCATTTT. Its protein is CASSQVEGARQPQHF.

The rearrangement uses TRBV5-1 and TRBJ2-1; the D gene is possibly TRBD2 (5 bases). The J call may be faulty, since TRBJ2-7 better matches the DNA end. The germline V gene has CDR1 SGHRS and CDR2 YFSETQ. The CDR3 totals 15 residues. CDR3 DNA: TGCGCCAGCAGCTGGCAAGGGAGCCCCTACAATGAGCAGTACTTC. This gives the protein CASSWQGSPYNEQYF.

V gene TRBV20-1 combines with J gene TRBJ2-5; tentative D call: TRBD1 (6 bases). V lost 6 bases and J lost 1, with 9 bases in between. There are 12 residues in the CDR3. The germline V gene has CDR1 DFQATT and CDR2 SNEGSKA (reference sequence). In nucleotides, the CDR3 is TGCAGTGCCGGACAGCCCCAAGAGACCCAGTACTTC. It encodes CSAGQPQETQYF.

The chain links TRBV4-1 to TRBJ2-7; possibly TRBD1 for D (5 bases). The CDR3 contains 17 residues. Germline CDR1 MGHRA, CDR2 YSYEKL. V gave up 0 bases and J gave up 0 bases, with 15 bases separating them. CDR3 sequence: CASSQDPAQDLSYEQYF. CDR3 in DNA: TGCGCCAGCAGCCAAGATCCCGCACAGGACCTCTCCTACGAGCAGTACTTC.

This clonotype was counted once. Sequence at one end of the junction differs from germline and may be a read error. The V gene is TRBV12-3 or TRBV12-4, the J gene TRBJ2-3; D gene uncertain. The CDR3 contains 13 residues. This CDR3 reads CASSLEGTDAQYF. The CDR3, as DNA: TGTGCCAGCAGTTTAGAGGGCACAGATGCGCAGTATTTT.

The chain couples TRBV9 to TRBJ2-5; 8 bases line up with TRBD1. The J call is in doubt because the DNA end fits TRBJ2-1 better. This CDR3 region has 16 residues. CDR1 is SGDLS, CDR2 YYNGEE, per germline. CDR3 coding DNA: TGTGCCAGCAGCGGGACAGGGAACCCTTTCCAAGAGACCCAGTTCTTC. It codes for CASSGTGNPFQETQFF.

On this clonotype itself: A junction boundary mismatches the germline segment, possibly from a read error. The V call is TRBV4-2, the J call TRBJ2-7, with D uncertain. The end of the DNA aligns better with TRBJ2-5, so the J call may be wrong. The CDR3 runs 14 residues. CDR1 and CDR2 from the germline V gene are LGHNA and YNFKEQ. The DNA for the CDR3 is TGTGCCAGCACCCAAGAGAGGTTGGGGGAGACCCAGTACTTC. This sequence encodes CASTQERLGETQYF.

The chain joins TRBV7-9 to TRBJ1-2; D is perhaps TRBD1 (5 bases). The CDR3 covers 14 residues. V lost 3 bases and J lost 8, with 16 bases in between. Germline V gives CDR1 SEHNR, CDR2 FQNEAQ (reference sequence). The CDR3 loop is CASSLTVISRGYTF. The CDR3 DNA follows: TGTGCCAGCAGCTTGACAGTCATCTCGAGGGGCTACACCTTC.

There are many counts of this clonotype. The rearrangement uses TRBV2 and TRBJ1-1, with D possibly being TRBD1 (5 bases). This CDR3 region has 13 residues. Germline V gives CDR1 SNHLY, CDR2 FYNNEI. Trimming took 6 bases from V and 5 from J, leaving 13 bases between them. CDR3 in amino acids: CASSGAGGTEAFF. CDR3 nucleotides: TGTGCCAGCAGCGGGGCGGGAGGGACTGAAGCTTTCTTT.

The chain links TRBV20-1 to TRBJ2-4; D remains unclear. The CDR3 runs to 16 residues. Germline-derived CDR1 and CDR2 are DFQATT and SNEGSKA (reference sequence). V was trimmed by 4 bases and J by 0 bases, leaving 16 bases between them. The CDR3 region is CSAKMVGQPAKNIQYF. The CDR3 DNA reads as TGCAGTGCTAAAATGGTAGGGCAGCCAGCCAAAAACATTCAGTACTTC.

This chain uses TRBV7-3 with TRBJ2-5, with a weak D call TRBD2 (6 bases). Germline CDR1 is SGHTA and CDR2 is FQGTGA. Trimming removed 1 base at V and 11 bases at J, with 14 bases between. CDR3 length: 13 amino acids. Here the CDR3 reads CASSLISRDEQYF. In DNA form, the CDR3 reads TGTGCCAGCAGCTTAATTTCGCGGGATGAGCAGTACTTC.

The chain uses TRBV7-2 and TRBJ2-7; D remains ambiguous. Deletions cut 6 bases from V and 0 bases from J, with 9 bases between. Looked up from germline, CDR1 is SGHTA and CDR2 is FQGNSA. The CDR3 has 13 amino acids. CDR3 amino acids: CASSAQSSYEQYF. The CDR3 DNA follows: TGTGCCAGCAGTGCCCAGAGCTCCTACGAGCAGTACTTC.

In regard to this clonotype: With a much larger clone just one base away, this may be a read error. This rearrangement joins TRBV4-2 to TRBJ2-1; TRBD2 matches at 9 bases. The assigned J gene may be wrong: the sequence end matches TRBJ2-7 better. CDR1 LGHNA and CDR2 YNFKEQ come from the germline V gene. This CDR3 region has 18 residues. The CDR3, as DNA: TGTGCCAGCAGCCAAGATCTTCCTAGCGGGGTGACGTACAATGAGCAGTACTTC. It encodes CASSQDLPSGVTYNEQYF.

To note about this clonotype: A clone one base away is much larger, so this may be a read error. DNA for the CDR3: TGTGCCAGCAGCGTCGCACAGCTCCAAGAGACCCAGTACTTC. It is translated as CASSVAQLQETQYF. The chain joins TRBV7-9 to TRBJ2-5; D gene ambiguous. Germline values: CDR1 SEHNR, CDR2 FQNEAQ (reference sequence). The CDR3 has 14 amino acids. V was shortened by 5 bases and J by 1 base, with 11 bases between the two germline ends.

V gene TRBV7-6 combines with J gene TRBJ2-1, with 11 bases fitting TRBD2. Germline V CDR1 and CDR2: SGHVS, FNYEAQ. This CDR3 is 19 amino acids long. V was clipped by 3 bases and J by 0 bases; unmatched bases: 10. CDR3 loop: CASSFIAGGFESSYNEQFF. The DNA of the CDR3 is TGTGCCAGCAGCTTCATAGCGGGGGGGTTCGAAAGCTCCTACAATGAGCAGTTCTTC.

On this clonotype: At one boundary the junction diverges from the germline segment, which might be a read error. The chain has TRBV10-3 and TRBJ1-1; a weak D match, TRBD1 (6 bases). The CDR3 covers 13 residues. CDR1 is ENHRY, CDR2 SYGVKD, per germline. The CDR3 protein is CTIRTGPNTEAFF. The CDR3, as DNA: TGTACCATCAGAACAGGGCCGAACACTGAAGCTTTCTTT.

The chain is built from TRBV7-2 and TRBJ2-1, with a weak D call TRBD1 (5 bases). V was trimmed by 0 bases and J by 7 bases, leaving 22 bases between them. The germline V gene encodes CDR1 SGHTA and CDR2 FQGNSA. The length of the CDR3 is 18 residues. The CDR3 sequence: CASSLAHGAKQGLNEQFF. The CDR3 nucleotides are TGTGCCAGCAGCTTAGCGCATGGGGCGAAGCAGGGTTTGAATGAGCAGTTCTTC.

This clonotype was picked up a small number of times. The CDR3 nucleotides read TGTGCCAGCTCACCCGACGTGGGACTAGTACCGTCCTATGAGCAGTTCTTC. This codes for CASSPDVGLVPSYEQFF. V usage is TRBV18 and J usage is TRBJ2-1; 8 positions match TRBD2. Trimming took 3 bases from V and 8 from J; bases not matched to a gene: 15. Germline CDR1 KGHSH, CDR2 LQKENI. The CDR3 extends over 17 amino acids.

This clonotype was seen only a few times. The genes are TRBV14 and TRBJ2-3; TRBD2 aligns across 7 bases. Germline lookup yields CDR1 SGHDN and CDR2 FVKESK. V lost 4 bases to trimming and J lost 11 bases; unmatched junction nucleotides: 6. This CDR3 has 12 residues. This CDR3 reads CASSLQRGRQYF. The CDR3 DNA is TGTGCCAGCAGCCTACAGCGGGGTAGGCAGTATTTT.

The chain joins TRBV9 to TRBJ1-1, with TRBD1 matching over 7 bases. Germline CDR1 and CDR2: SGDLS and YYNGEE. Unmatched junction bases numbered 10, after V lost 4 bases and J lost 1 base. The CDR3 contains 16 residues. The CDR3 nucleotides are TGTGCCAGCAGCCCAAGGGACAGCTTAAAGAACACTGAAGCTTTCTTT. This translates into CASSPRDSLKNTEAFF.